The 27 T cell receptor beta chains below were found in one sample sequenced in a study of blood T cell repertoires in COVID-19. The protocol was immunoSEQ multiplex PCR, while the TCRdb copy is restricted to in-frame clones and leaves out a portion. The table shows some 99,000 clones, with 81% occurring only once. The sample was peripheral blood. The receptor source for this set is an elderly woman with acute or convalescent COVID-19.

V gene TRBV2 combines with J gene TRBJ1-1; 7 bases match TRBD1. The CDR3 length is 14 residues. Unmatched junction bases numbered 4, after V lost 6 bases and J lost 0 bases. CDR1 is SNHLY and CDR2 is FYNNEI in the germline V gene. As DNA, the CDR3 is TGTGCCAGCAGCGCGGGACAGTTGAACACTGAAGCTTTCTTT. It yields the protein CASSAGQLNTEAFF.

CDR3 nucleotides: TGTGCCAGCAGCACTCAGGGGCATGAAGCGGGAAGGTACTTC. This gives the protein CASSTQGHEAGRYF. The rearrangement uses TRBV2 and TRBJ2-5; D might be TRBD2 (7 bases). The V gene lost 6 bases and the J gene lost 13 bases, with 24 bases spanning the gap. The CDR3 is 14 residues long. Looked up from germline, CDR1 is SNHLY and CDR2 is FYNNEI.

The rearrangement joins TRBV24-1 to TRBJ2-2; a possible D gene is TRBD1 (5 bases). Germline V gives CDR1 KGHDR, CDR2 SFDVKD. CDR3 length: 16 residues. Trimming cost V 4 bases and J 1 base, with 12 bases left between them. The CDR3 protein is CATSELQVRNTGELFF. DNA for the CDR3: TGTGCCACCAGTGAACTACAGGTTAGGAACACCGGGGAGCTGTTTTTT.

The V and J genes are TRBV7-2 and TRBJ1-5; 8 bases map to TRBD1. J was trimmed by 3 bases and V by 5 bases; bases with no gene match: 3. Germline lookup yields CDR1 SGHTA and CDR2 FQGNSA. The length of the CDR3 is 14 residues. CDR3 residues: CASSPTGDNQPQHF. As DNA, the CDR3 is TGTGCCAGCAGCCCGACAGGGGACAATCAGCCCCAGCATTTT.

This clone was seen just once. The genes are TRBV12-3 or TRBV12-4 and TRBJ1-3, with TRBD1 identical over 9 bases. This CDR3 region has 13 residues. After removal of 6 bases from V and 8 bases from J, the junction contained 5 bases not matched to a gene. The CDR3 is CASRRGQGYTIYF. The CDR3 DNA reads as TGTGCCAGCAGGCGGGGACAGGGTTACACCATATATTTT.

The chain employs TRBV5-1 and TRBJ1-1; 8 positions agree with TRBD1. Trimming removed 0 bases from V and 7 bases from J; junction bases left unmatched: 5. Germline V CDR1 and CDR2: SGHRS, YFSETQ. The CDR3 contains 14 residues. The DNA for the CDR3 is TGCGCCAGCAGCTTGGGCCAGGGGGCGAATGAAGCTTTCTTT. This gives the protein CASSLGQGANEAFF.

The genes are TRBV2 and TRBJ1-2; 12 bases are shared with TRBD1. Germline V lookup: CDR1 SNHLY, CDR2 FYNNEI. The CDR3 length is 13 residues. V was pared by 6 bases and J by 11 bases, with 7 bases of the junction left unmatched. As DNA, the CDR3 is TGTGCCAGCAGATCGGGACAGGGGGCCGGGTACACCTTC. This encodes CASRSGQGAGYTF.

The CDR3 DNA follows: TGTGCCAGCAGCTTAACGGGGGGGCCGTTCGCAGATACGCAGTATTTT. This sequence encodes CASSLTGGPFADTQYF. The gene calls are TRBV7-9 and TRBJ2-3, with 8 bases lining up with TRBD2. The germline V gene has CDR1 SEHNR and CDR2 FQNEAQ (reference sequence). J lost 4 bases, V lost 2 bases, and 8 bases had no gene match. The CDR3 covers 16 residues.

The chain links TRBV7-2 to TRBJ1-5, with TRBD1 identical over 7 bases. The CDR3 is 15 residues long. The J segment lost 6 bases and the V segment lost 5 bases, leaving 10 bases of the junction unmatched. Germline V gene data show CDR1 as SGHTA and CDR2 as FQGNSA. The CDR3 region is CASSPTGGGSQPQHF. The DNA of the CDR3 is TGTGCCAGCAGCCCTACGGGAGGGGGCAGTCAGCCCCAGCATTTT.

This chain joins TRBV5-4 and TRBJ1-1, with D tentatively TRBD1 (5 bases). V lost 0 bases to trimming and J lost 0 bases, with 12 bases between them. The CDR3 covers 16 residues. From germline, CDR1 is SGHNT and CDR2 YYREEE (reference sequence). CDR3 sequence reads: CASSLEIGRVNTEAFF. In nucleotides, the CDR3 is TGTGCCAGCAGCTTGGAAATCGGCAGGGTGAACACTGAAGCTTTCTTT.

The chain uses TRBV4-3 and TRBJ2-7; D is ambiguous. The germline CDR1 and CDR2 sequences are LGHNA and YSLEER. The length of the CDR3 is 16 residues. V was trimmed by 5 bases and J by 2 bases, leaving 19 bases between them. The DNA of the CDR3 is TGCGCCAGCAGCGAAAGGATTGGAGCTCGCCCCTACGAGCAGTACTTC. Its protein is CASSERIGARPYEQYF.

The V gene is TRBV28, the J gene TRBJ2-7; unclear D gene. With 7 bases removed from V and 6 bases from J, the gap between germline ends came to 7 bases. Germline V gives CDR1 MDHEN, CDR2 SYDVKM. The CDR3 runs 10 residues. The CDR3 loop is CASTAAEQYV. The CDR3 nucleotides are TGTGCCAGCACGGCGGCCGAGCAGTACGTC.

The rearrangement links TRBV24-1 to TRBJ2-7, with 7 bases that match TRBD2. J was trimmed by 2 bases and V by 5 bases; bases with no gene match: 2. CDR1 KGHDR and CDR2 SFDVKD come from the germline V gene. The CDR3 is 13 residues long. CDR3 DNA: TGTGCCACCAGTGGGGGGGGGACCTACGAGCAGTACTTC. This gives the protein CATSGGGTYEQYF.

CDR3 loop: CARLGQGPSQYF. The CDR3 DNA is TGTGCCAGATTAGGACAGGGCCCATCCCAGTACTTC. This sequence joins TRBV27 and TRBJ2-5, with 8 bases matching TRBD1. After removal of 9 bases from V and 9 bases from J, the junction contained 9 bases not matched to a gene. This CDR3 region has 12 residues. CDR1 is MNHEY and CDR2 is SMNVEV in the germline V gene (reference sequence).

The chain employs TRBV7-2 and TRBJ1-6; no definite D call. This CDR3 region has 14 residues. Trimming took off 1 base at V and 6 bases at J, with 7 bases between the two ends. Germline V gives CDR1 SGHTA, CDR2 FQGNSA. CDR3 coding DNA: TGTGCCAGCAGCTTAGGGCCGCCTAATTCACCCCTCCACTTT. It yields the protein CASSLGPPNSPLHF.

The chain carries TRBV28 and TRBJ1-2, with 9 positions matching TRBD1. Per germline, CDR1 MDHEN and CDR2 SYDVKM. Unmatched junction bases numbered 14, after V lost 6 bases and J lost 6 bases. This CDR3 is 16 amino acids long. The CDR3 bases are TGTGCCAGCAGCCTCGTCGGACAGGGGAATAGTCATGGCTACACCTTC. Amino acids: CASSLVGQGNSHGYTF.

J is TRBJ1-1 and V is TRBV4-1, with 7 positions matching TRBD1. The germline gives CDR1 MGHRA, CDR2 YSYEKL. The CDR3 is 16 amino acids. Germline trimming cut 2 bases from V and 10 bases from J; bases unmatched to any gene: 16. CDR3 protein: CASSQTSSRDSRRAFF. The CDR3 DNA reads as TGCGCCAGCAGCCAAACGAGCTCCCGGGACAGTCGCCGAGCTTTCTTT.

As for this clone: One junction end disagrees with the germline gene, perhaps due to a read error. This chain links TRBV10-3 with TRBJ2-7, with TRBD1 matching over 10 bases. Germline CDR1 reads ENHRY; CDR2 reads SYGVKD. This CDR3 contains 13 residues. The CDR3 loop is CAISESTRTGGNF. The CDR3 DNA is TGTGCCATCAGTGAGTCGACTCGGACAGGGGGGAACTTC.

The chain couples TRBV7-3 to TRBJ1-1; D not certain. The CDR3 loop spans 13 amino acids. V lost 2 bases to trimming and J lost 1 base, with 5 bases between them. Germline assignment: CDR1 SGHTA and CDR2 FQGTGA. The CDR3 loop reads CASSLFQNTEAFF. The DNA of the CDR3 is TGTGCCAGCAGCTTATTCCAGAACACTGAAGCTTTCTTT.

This chain uses TRBV5-6 with TRBJ1-2; D is possibly TRBD1 (6 bases). Trimming removed 2 bases from V and 4 bases from J, with 12 bases in between. Germline values: CDR1 SGHDT, CDR2 YYEEEE. This CDR3 has 14 residues. The CDR3, as DNA: TGTGCCAGCAGCTTCCAAGGGACACCCTATGGCTACACCTTC. It encodes CASSFQGTPYGYTF. Based on the CDR3 plus reference TRBV5-6 and TRBJ1-2, the full variable domain is DAGVTQSPTHLIKTRGQQVTLRCSPKSGHDTVSWYQQALGQGPQFIFQYYEEEERQRGNFPDRFSGHQFPNYSSELNVNALLLGDSALYLCASSFQGTPYGYTFGSGTRLTVV.

The table lists this clone with a count of one. This chain uses TRBV3-1 (or the pseudogene TRBV3-2) with TRBJ1-3; no reliable D call. CDR1 and CDR2 (germline): LGHDT, YNNKEL (reference sequence). V shed 6 bases and J shed 0 bases, with 15 bases lying between them. This CDR3 region has 16 residues. The CDR3 loop is CASRGGREASGNTIYF. CDR3 DNA sequence: TGTGCCAGCAGGGGAGGGAGGGAGGCCTCTGGAAACACCATATATTTT.

The chain uses TRBV3-1 (or the pseudogene TRBV3-2) and TRBJ1-2; 11 bases line up with TRBD1. The CDR3 is 15 amino acids. In germline, CDR1 is LGHDT, CDR2 YNNKEL (reference sequence). The trim removed 1 base at V and 4 bases at J, leaving 2 bases unmatched. This CDR3 reads CASSQGTGGSYGYTF. CDR3 in DNA: TGTGCCAGCAGCCAAGGGACAGGGGGCAGCTATGGCTACACCTTC.

This chain connects TRBV19 to TRBJ2-3; D is undetermined. The ends were cut back, 3 bases at V and 4 bases at J, with 14 bases in the middle. This CDR3 spans 15 amino acids. From germline, CDR1 is LNHDA and CDR2 SQIVND (reference sequence). The CDR3 sequence is CASSMVRPVPDTQYF. CDR3 coding DNA: TGTGCCAGTAGTATGGTCAGGCCCGTCCCAGATACGCAGTATTTT. Supplemented by reference TRBV19 and TRBJ2-3, the full variable domain reads DGGITQSPKYLFRKEGQNVTLSCEQNLNHDAMYWYRQDPGQGLRLIYYSQIVNDFQKGDIAEGYSVSREKKESFPLTVTSAQKNPTAFYLCASSMVRPVPDTQYFGPGTRLTVL.

The CDR3 region has the DNA TGTGCCAGCAGTTTTCCCACAGGGGGCAACACTGAAGCTTTCTTT. This gives the protein CASSFPTGGNTEAFF. This rearrangement joins TRBV28 to TRBJ1-1; 9 bases line up with TRBD1. J was trimmed by 2 bases and V by 3 bases; bases with no gene match: 4. Germline values: CDR1 MDHEN, CDR2 SYDVKM. The CDR3 totals 15 residues.

The table lists this clone with a few counts. The J gene is TRBJ1-2, the V gene TRBV10-2; maybe TRBD1 (6 bases). CDR3 length equals 12 residues. Per the germline V gene, CDR1 is WSHSY and CDR2 is SAAADI. Trimming stripped 5 bases from V and 8 bases from J, with 12 bases between. This chain's CDR3 is CASSLQGYGYTF. The CDR3 DNA reads as TGCGCCAGCAGTTTACAGGGTTACGGCTACACCTTC.

CDR3 DNA sequence: TGTGCCAGCAGTGAAGAACAGAATTTCTCACCCCTCCACTTT. Residues: CASSEEQNFSPLHF. The rearrangement links TRBV2 to TRBJ1-6, with D uncertain. CDR3 size: 14 residues. Germline V gene data show CDR1 as SNHLY and CDR2 as FYNNEI. V lost 1 base and J 10 bases, leaving 11 bases between the germline ends. Drawing the rest from reference TRBV2 and TRBJ1-6, the complete variable domain is EPEVTQTPSHQVTQMGQEVILRCVPISNHLYFYWYRQILGQKVEFLVSFYNNEISEKSEIFDDQFSVERPDGSNFTLKIRSTKLEDSAMYFCASSEEQNFSPLHFGNGTRLTVT.

This chain uses TRBV7-2 with TRBJ1-6, with 7 nucleotides matching TRBD1. Germline assignment: CDR1 SGHTA and CDR2 FQGNSA. With 1 base clipped from V and 10 bases from J, the junction kept 7 bases outside the gene matches. This CDR3 spans 15 amino acids. The CDR3 protein is CASSLDGTVSSPLHF. CDR3 in DNA: TGTGCCAGCAGCTTAGATGGGACAGTCAGCTCACCCCTCCACTTT.